This T cell receptor beta chain was captured in a study of shared clonotypes between healthy human individuals. Naive CD8 cells lacked CD45RO, underwent positive selection for CCR7 and left out terminally differentiated effector memory CD45RA+ cells. V was cut by 0 bases and J by 6 bases, with 12 bases left in between. The CDR3 is made up of 14 amino acids. Germline CDR1 SGHDT, CDR2 YYEEEE. Libraries were prepared by immunoSEQ multiplex PCR; TCRdb keeps only in-frame clonotypes and omits some of them. This table has about 2 million clones, about 95% appearing once. This chain joins TRBV5-6 and TRBJ1-1; no reliable D call. Specimen: naive CD8+ T cells sorted from blood. The clonotype originates from a young man in good health. The CDR3 here is CASSLGGAVPEAFF. Written as DNA, the CDR3 is TGTGCCAGCAGCTTGGGGGGTGCGGTGCCTGAAGCTTTCTTT.